The clone carrying this T cell receptor (beta chain) is a singleton in its sample. Its antigen is unidentified. Amplification used 60 Vbeta primers and 13 Jbeta primers. In the authors' workflow: In a later analysis, of 84 million or so unique beta chains, about 12 million appeared in at least two donors. Generated by immunoSEQ multiplex PCR, the TCRdb table keeps only in-frame clones and is missing some. V and J calls and clone size are copied from that table; D and trimming were computed from the DNA. The repertoire holds roughly 120,000 clones, with around three quarters as singletons. This entry belongs to a study of cytomegalovirus exposure and HLA in healthy donors. The CDR3 sequence is 14 residues long. With V trimmed by 3 bases and J by 8 bases, 9 bases remained unmatched. The germline CDR1 and CDR2 sequences are SGHAT and FQNNGV. Unrecorded immune exposure was likely among donors, who were nominally healthy when sampled.

Overall study findings and caveats: Roughly even sequencing depth across donors was the assumption behind the presence/absence analyses.

This rearrangement joins TRBV11-2 to TRBJ1-2, with TRBD1 matching over 7 bases. The sequenced sample consisted of PBMCs. The TCR was taken from a man aged 25-45 years in good health and CMV-seronegative. The CDR3 region has the DNA TGTGCCAGCAGCTTTGGTCAGGGGGTGGGAGGCTACACCTTC. Its protein product is CASSFGQGVGGYTF.